These 28 T cell receptor beta chains were sequenced from one sample in a study of OX40 agonist ivuxolimab in advanced cancers. The library was generated by the immunoSEQ multiplex PCR assay. Held by TCRdb, this immuneACCESS table contains in-frame sequences only and omits some clones. Under half of the omission traces to an unresolved V gene where checked; the cause of the rest is unknown. In all, the sample holds around 66,000 clones, and 86% of those were seen once. The ten largest clonotypes hold over 1% of the sample. Sequenced material: CD4+ or CD8+ T cells sorted from blood, taken in a trial of the OX40 agonist ivuxolimab. The receptors stem from an adult with an advanced solid tumor such as melanoma, head and neck, liver or kidney cancer.

This chain uses TRBV4-1 with TRBJ2-1; 9 positions match TRBD1. Per the germline V gene, CDR1 is MGHRA and CDR2 is YSYEKL. The length of the CDR3 is 13 residues. With 3 bases clipped from V and 9 bases from J, the junction kept 3 bases outside the gene matches. CDR3 loop: CASSQADRGEQFF. DNA for the CDR3: TGCGCCAGCAGCCAGGCGGACAGGGGTGAGCAGTTCTTC.

The V and J genes are TRBV30 and TRBJ2-7, with D tentatively TRBD1 or TRBD2 (5 bases each). Trimming removed 4 bases from V and 9 bases from J, with 16 bases in between. Germline V gene data show CDR1 as GTSNPN and CDR2 as SVGIG (reference sequence). The CDR3 totals 12 residues. In DNA, the CDR3 is TGTGCCTGGATCAGCCCCGGGACGAGGCAGTACTTC. Translated, it gives CAWISPGTRQYF.

The V gene is TRBV5-1, the J gene TRBJ1-4; possible D gene TRBD1, 5 bases. Germline CDR1 is SGHRS and CDR2 is YFSETQ. Trimming stripped 4 bases from V and 3 bases from J, with 13 bases between. This CDR3 has 15 residues. The CDR3 coding sequence is TGCGCCAGCAGCGATTCCGGGGACTCTAATGAAAAACTGTTTTTT. Residues: CASSDSGDSNEKLFF.

J is TRBJ1-1 and V is TRBV30; possibly TRBD1 for D (5 bases). V dropped 4 bases and J dropped 1 base, with 13 bases sitting between them. Germline V CDR1 and CDR2: GTSNPN, SVGIG (reference sequence). This CDR3 is built from 14 residues. As DNA, the CDR3 is TGTGCCTGGATCAAGGGACTGGCGAACACTGAAGCTTTCTTT. As protein: CAWIKGLANTEAFF.

J is TRBJ1-2 and V is TRBV4-2, with D possibly matching TRBD1 (6 bases). Germline V gene lookup returns CDR1 LGHNA and CDR2 YNFKEQ. This CDR3 has 14 amino acids. The ends were cut back, 4 bases at V and 2 bases at J, with 11 bases in the middle. The CDR3 spells CASSPGTSNYGYTF. The CDR3, as DNA: TGTGCCAGCAGCCCCGGGACATCAAACTATGGCTACACCTTC.

This chain joins TRBV19 and TRBJ2-7, with 11 positions matching TRBD2. V lost 2 bases, J lost 3 bases, and 3 bases stayed unmatched. The germline V gene encodes CDR1 LNHDA and CDR2 SQIVND (reference sequence). CDR3 length equals 15 residues. The CDR3 DNA reads TGTGCCAGTAGTATAACTAGCGGGAGTCGCTACGAGCAGTACTTC. Translation gives CASSITSGSRYEQYF.

The rearrangement links TRBV10-2 to TRBJ2-5; no clear D gene. The CDR3 is made up of 11 amino acids. The germline gives CDR1 WSHSY, CDR2 SAAADI. V dropped 7 bases and J dropped 2 bases, with 5 bases sitting between them. This CDR3 is CASMQQETQYF. CDR3 DNA: TGCGCCAGCATGCAGCAAGAGACCCAGTACTTC.

The chain recombines TRBV5-5 with TRBJ1-5, with 11 bases lining up with TRBD1. The CDR3 is 15 amino acids. Trimming cost V 4 bases and J 6 bases; bases outside gene matches: 6. Germline loops: CDR1 SGHKS, CDR2 YYEKEE (reference sequence). CDR3 nucleotide sequence: TGTGCCAGCAGCAAAGGACAGGGGGCGAGTCAGCCCCAGCATTTT. Amino acid sequence: CASSKGQGASQPQHF. Using reference TRBV5-5 and TRBJ1-5 for the parts outside the CDR3, the full variable domain is DAGVTQSPTHLIKTRGQQVTLRCSPISGHKSVSWYQQVLGQGPQFIFQYYEKEERGRGNFPDRFSARQFPNYSSELNVNALLLGDSALYLCASSKGQGASQPQHFGDGTRLSIL.

In this sample, this clone turned up a few times. V is TRBV19 and J is TRBJ2-5; a weak D match, TRBD2 (6 bases). Germline values: CDR1 LNHDA, CDR2 SQIVND (reference sequence). V shed 4 bases and J shed 10 bases, with 13 bases lying between them. The CDR3 covers 12 residues. The CDR3 region has the DNA TGTGCCAGTAGTAGCGGGAAAAGGATCCAGTACTTC. This translates into CASSSGKRIQYF. The full variable domain, completed using reference TRBV19 and TRBJ2-5, is DGGITQSPKYLFRKEGQNVTLSCEQNLNHDAMYWYRQDPGQGLRLIYYSQIVNDFQKGDIAEGYSVSREKKESFPLTVTSAQKNPTAFYLCASSSGKRIQYFGPGTRLLVL.

The rearrangement joins TRBV30 to TRBJ1-2, with 7 bases lining up with TRBD1. Losses at the gene ends were 2 bases for V and 2 bases for J; bases not matched to a gene: 5. The CDR3 is 14 amino acids. Germline CDR1 is GTSNPN and CDR2 is SVGIG (reference sequence). The CDR3 region is CAWSKGQANYGYTF. CDR3 bases: TGTGCCTGGAGTAAAGGACAGGCAAACTATGGCTACACCTTC. The whole variable domain, filled in from reference TRBV30 and TRBJ1-2, reads SQTIHQWPATLVQPVGSPLSLECTVEGTSNPNLYWYRQAAGRGLQLLFYSVGIGQISSEVPQNLSASRPQDRQFILSSKKLLLSDSGFYLCAWSKGQANYGYTFGSGTRLTVV.

The chain has TRBV18 and TRBJ1-3; possible D gene TRBD1, 6 bases. This CDR3 is built from 13 residues. Germline CDR1 KGHSH, CDR2 LQKENI. Trimming removed 6 bases from V and 2 bases from J, with 8 bases in between. This CDR3 is CASSQGTGNTIYF. CDR3 nucleotide sequence: TGTGCCAGCTCGCAGGGGACTGGAAACACCATATATTTT.

The gene calls are TRBV7-2 and TRBJ2-1; 12 nucleotides line up with TRBD2. J was trimmed by 14 bases and V by 5 bases; bases with no gene match: 16. Germline V gene data show CDR1 as SGHTA and CDR2 as FQGNSA. CDR3 length equals 16 residues. The CDR3 DNA sequence: TGTGCCAGCAGCCCAAAACTAGCGGGAGGCACACGGTGGGAGTTCTTC. Its translation: CASSPKLAGGTRWEFF.

The J gene is TRBJ2-7, the V gene TRBV28, with D possibly being TRBD1 (5 bases). Germline CDR1 is MDHEN and CDR2 is SYDVKM. The CDR3 loop spans 13 amino acids. Trimming left V 7 bases short and J 4 bases short, with 14 bases between. This chain's CDR3 is CASTKDIIYEQYF. The CDR3 DNA sequence: TGTGCCAGCACGAAGGACATCATTTACGAGCAGTACTTC.

The chain combines TRBV30 with TRBJ1-2; 10 bases are a match to TRBD1. The V gene's germline CDR1 is GTSNPN and CDR2 SVGIG (reference sequence). The CDR3 contains 13 residues. V was clipped by 3 bases and J by 9 bases; unmatched bases: 7. The CDR3 DNA reads TGTGCCTGGAGCCCGGCGGGACAGGGGAGCTACACCTTC. Translated: CAWSPAGQGSYTF.

This sequence joins TRBV5-1 and TRBJ2-5; 10 bases match TRBD2. This CDR3 has 15 amino acids. Looked up from germline, CDR1 is SGHRS and CDR2 is YFSETQ. The J segment lost 5 bases and the V segment lost 3 bases, leaving 7 bases of the junction unmatched. CDR3 bases: TGCGCCAGCAGCTCCCAGGCTAGCGGGAGTGAGACCCAGTACTTC. Translated, it gives CASSSQASGSETQYF.

The chain links TRBV7-9 to TRBJ1-2; no reliable D call. Germline CDR1 is SEHNR and CDR2 is FQNEAQ (reference sequence). There are 12 residues in the CDR3. V shed 5 bases and J shed 2 bases, with 6 bases lying between them. In DNA form, the CDR3 reads TGTGCCAGCAGCCGCCAGAACTATGGCTACACCTTC. Translated, it gives CASSRQNYGYTF.

The chain couples TRBV6-5 to TRBJ2-7; 8 bases line up with TRBD2. V lost 0 bases to trimming and J lost 1 base; unmatched junction nucleotides: 2. The CDR3 has 15 amino acids. Germline-derived CDR1 and CDR2 are MNHEY and SVGAGI. CDR3 amino acids: CASSYSTGGSYEQYF. CDR3 nucleotide sequence: TGTGCCAGCAGTTACTCGACGGGAGGGTCCTACGAGCAGTACTTC.

The V call is TRBV19, the J call TRBJ1-1, with TRBD1 matching over 8 bases. The J segment lost 0 bases and the V segment lost 2 bases, leaving 5 bases of the junction unmatched. In germline, CDR1 is LNHDA, CDR2 SQIVND (reference sequence). There are 16 residues in the CDR3. The CDR3 sequence is CASSIQGAGMNTEAFF. The DNA for the CDR3 is TGTGCCAGTAGTATACAGGGGGCAGGCATGAACACTGAAGCTTTCTTT.

V usage is TRBV5-4 and J usage is TRBJ2-7; D possibly matches TRBD1 or TRBD2 (5 bases each). CDR3 length: 14 residues. Germline V gives CDR1 SGHNT, CDR2 YYREEE (reference sequence). V dropped 3 bases and J dropped 5 bases, with 15 bases sitting between them. The CDR3 here is CASSSRGEDNEQYF. The CDR3 DNA is TGTGCCAGCAGCTCCCGGGGAGAGGACAACGAGCAGTACTTC. Supplemented by reference TRBV5-4 and TRBJ2-7, the full variable domain reads ETGVTQSPTHLIKTRGQQVTLRCSSQSGHNTVSWYQQALGQGPQFIFQYYREEENGRGNFPPRFSGLQFPNYSSELNVNALELDDSALYLCASSSRGEDNEQYFGPGTRLTVT.

This chain uses TRBV7-6 with TRBJ2-7, with 9 bases lining up with TRBD1. This CDR3 is 15 amino acids long. Germline CDR1 and CDR2: SGHVS and FNYEAQ. Trimming took 1 base from V and 4 from J; bases not matched to a gene: 5. Here the CDR3 reads CASSLETGGQYEQYF. The CDR3 DNA reads TGTGCCAGCAGCTTAGAGACAGGGGGTCAGTACGAGCAGTACTTC.

The chain combines TRBV27 with TRBJ1-2; possibly TRBD1 for D (6 bases). The CDR3 has 14 amino acids. The V gene lost 4 bases and the J gene lost 3 bases, with 12 bases spanning the gap. In germline, CDR1 is MNHEY, CDR2 SMNVEV (reference sequence). The CDR3, as DNA: TGTGCCAGCAGTTACCGGGACACCGACTATGGCTACACCTTC. This gives the protein CASSYRDTDYGYTF.

V usage is TRBV9 and J usage is TRBJ2-5; 12 positions agree with TRBD2. The ends lost 3 bases at V and 5 bases at J; junction bases unmatched: 5. This CDR3 contains 15 residues. CDR1 SGDLS and CDR2 YYNGEE come from the germline V gene. The CDR3 DNA is TGTGCCAGCAGCGAGACTAGCGGGAGCGCTGAGACCCAGTACTTC. The encoded protein is CASSETSGSAETQYF. The variable domain in full, completed from reference TRBV9 and TRBJ2-5, reads DSGVTQTPKHLITATGQRVTLRCSPRSGDLSVYWYQQSLDQGLQFLIQYYNGEERAKGNILERFSAQQFPDLHSELNLSSLELGDSALYFCASSETSGSAETQYFGPGTRLLVL.

This clone was found once. V is TRBV5-4 and J is TRBJ2-3; 9 bases map to TRBD1. The CDR3 extends over 15 amino acids. J lost 0 bases, V lost 7 bases, and 6 bases had no gene match. Germline V gene lookup returns CDR1 SGHNT and CDR2 YYREEE (reference sequence). The CDR3 nucleotides are TGTGCCAGCGGGAGGGGACAGGGCAGCACAGATACGCAGTATTTT. This translates into CASGRGQGSTDTQYF.

V gene TRBV6-1 combines with J gene TRBJ2-7; D is uncertain. Trimming shortened V by 10 bases and J by 7 bases, and 11 bases separated the two germline ends. The germline CDR1 and CDR2 sequences are MNHNS and SASEGT. This CDR3 has 10 amino acids. The CDR3 DNA is TGTGCCATTTACTTTGGTGAGCAGTACTTC. It is translated as CAIYFGEQYF.

Here the CDR3 DNA reads TGCAGCGGCCTGGGACAGGGGGCTGAAGCTTTCTTT. Amino acid sequence: CSGLGQGAEAFF. V is TRBV29-1 and J is TRBJ1-1; 11 nucleotides align to TRBD1. Germline V gene sequence: CDR1 SQVTM, CDR2 ANQGSEA. This CDR3 spans 12 amino acids. The J segment lost 6 bases and the V segment lost 7 bases, leaving 4 bases of the junction unmatched.

This clone appeared a few times. One end of the junction fails to match germline, which may point to a read error. This chain links TRBV5-5 with TRBJ1-1; possibly TRBD1 for D (5 bases). There are 14 residues in the CDR3. Germline-derived CDR1 and CDR2 are SGHKS and YYEKEE (reference sequence). The CDR3 DNA is TGTGCCAGCAGCTTGTTGGGGGGGAACGCTGAAGCTTTCTTT. This encodes CASSLLGGNAEAFF.

This chain joins TRBV6-6 and TRBJ1-1, with D possibly being TRBD1 (6 bases). CDR3 length: 13 residues. The germline V gene has CDR1 MNHNY and CDR2 SVGAGI (reference sequence). V lost 6 bases and J 3 bases, leaving 11 bases between the germline ends. For the CDR3, the DNA is TGTGCCAGCAGCGACAGGATCGACACTGAAGCTTTCTTT. Its translation is CASSDRIDTEAFF.

The CDR3 protein is CAGQGGANEKLFF. Here the CDR3 DNA reads TGTGCCGGGCAAGGGGGAGCTAATGAAAAACTGTTTTTT. The gene calls are TRBV2 and TRBJ1-4, with a weak D call TRBD1 (6 bases). From germline, CDR1 is SNHLY and CDR2 FYNNEI. This CDR3 spans 13 amino acids. V dropped 11 bases and J dropped 3 bases, with 13 bases sitting between them. The full variable domain, in which reference TRBV2 and TRBJ1-4 provide the parts outside the CDR3, is EPEVTQTPSHQVTQMGQEVILRCVPISNHLYFYWYRQILGQKVEFLVSFYNNEISEKSEIFDDQFSVERPDGSNFTLKIRSTKLEDSAMYFCAGQGGANEKLFFGSGTQLSVL.